Included here is one T cell receptor (beta chain) sequence, with context. The target antigen is unknown. These data are taken from a study of T cell responses to AZD1222 COVID-19 vaccine. Across the whole study: Combined were second doses at about 4 or about 12 weeks.

The data were produced by immunoSEQ multiplex PCR, yet TCRdb's version contains in-frame clones alone and is incomplete. The table lists fewer than 150,000 clones, more than 75% of them singletons. Study-wide results and caveats: Reportedly, nearly half of unique spike TCRs recognized epitopes outside B.1.351/B.1.1.7 mutations. Most donors were white British, females outnumbered males, and clonal diversity was possibly underestimated. Only a handful of AZD1222 recipients, roughly six in all, had baseline seropositivity.

The CDR3 extends over 17 amino acids. CDR1 and CDR2 from the germline V gene are SGHNT and YENEEA. V dropped 2 bases and J dropped 2 bases, with 18 bases sitting between them. This chain connects TRBV11-3 to TRBJ1-1, with D unclear. The receptor's source is an adult in good health. The sample in question was peripheral blood, obtained on day 0 of AZD1222 vaccination. This CDR3 reads CASSLRFGNLPNTEAFF. In nucleotides, the CDR3 is TGTGCCAGCAGCTTAAGGTTTGGCAACCTCCCAAACACTGAAGCTTTCTTT.